This TCR beta chain was profiled in a study of prognosis after radiotherapy for stage I lung cancer. Multiplex PCR in two rounds served to amplify TCR beta CDR3 from genomic DNA. Round one of PCR was performed, and it used primers specific to each TRBV and TRBJ gene. TCRdb reanalysed the multiplex PCR reads using MiXCR and keeps one entry per CDR3 protein. Of more than 10,000 distinct CDR3 sequences in the sample, about a third were seen once. This clonotype has at least ten counts. Germline values: CDR1 LNHDA, CDR2 SQIVND (reference sequence). The CDR3 has 18 residues. The J segment lost 4 bases and the V segment lost 0 bases, leaving 10 bases of the junction unmatched.

This chain joins TRBV19 and TRBJ2-3; 10 bases map to TRBD2. This clonotype was obtained from a donor aged 50 or older with non-small cell lung cancer. The source material was PBMCs, sampled before or after stereotactic body radiation therapy (not recorded which). Here the CDR3 reads CASSIDTERGGLADTQYF. The CDR3 coding sequence is TGTGCCAGTAGTATAGATACGGAGCGGGGGGGCCTCGCAGATACGCAGTATTTT.